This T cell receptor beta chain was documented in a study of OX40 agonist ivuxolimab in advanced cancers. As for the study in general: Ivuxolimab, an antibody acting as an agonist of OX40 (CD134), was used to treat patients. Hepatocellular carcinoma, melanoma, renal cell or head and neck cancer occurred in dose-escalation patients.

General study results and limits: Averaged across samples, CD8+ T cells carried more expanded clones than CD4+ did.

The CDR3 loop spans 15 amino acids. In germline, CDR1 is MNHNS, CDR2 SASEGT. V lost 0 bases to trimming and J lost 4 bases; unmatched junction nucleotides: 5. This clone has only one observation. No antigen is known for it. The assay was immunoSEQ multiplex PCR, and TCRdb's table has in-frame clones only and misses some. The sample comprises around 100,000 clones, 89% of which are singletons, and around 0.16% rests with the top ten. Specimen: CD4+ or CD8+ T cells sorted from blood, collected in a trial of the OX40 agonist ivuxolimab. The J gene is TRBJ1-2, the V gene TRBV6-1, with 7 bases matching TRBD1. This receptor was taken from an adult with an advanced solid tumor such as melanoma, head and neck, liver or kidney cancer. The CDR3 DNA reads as TGTGCCAGCAGTGAAGCGGAGGGACAGTTCTATGGCTACACCTTC. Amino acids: CASSEAEGQFYGYTF.